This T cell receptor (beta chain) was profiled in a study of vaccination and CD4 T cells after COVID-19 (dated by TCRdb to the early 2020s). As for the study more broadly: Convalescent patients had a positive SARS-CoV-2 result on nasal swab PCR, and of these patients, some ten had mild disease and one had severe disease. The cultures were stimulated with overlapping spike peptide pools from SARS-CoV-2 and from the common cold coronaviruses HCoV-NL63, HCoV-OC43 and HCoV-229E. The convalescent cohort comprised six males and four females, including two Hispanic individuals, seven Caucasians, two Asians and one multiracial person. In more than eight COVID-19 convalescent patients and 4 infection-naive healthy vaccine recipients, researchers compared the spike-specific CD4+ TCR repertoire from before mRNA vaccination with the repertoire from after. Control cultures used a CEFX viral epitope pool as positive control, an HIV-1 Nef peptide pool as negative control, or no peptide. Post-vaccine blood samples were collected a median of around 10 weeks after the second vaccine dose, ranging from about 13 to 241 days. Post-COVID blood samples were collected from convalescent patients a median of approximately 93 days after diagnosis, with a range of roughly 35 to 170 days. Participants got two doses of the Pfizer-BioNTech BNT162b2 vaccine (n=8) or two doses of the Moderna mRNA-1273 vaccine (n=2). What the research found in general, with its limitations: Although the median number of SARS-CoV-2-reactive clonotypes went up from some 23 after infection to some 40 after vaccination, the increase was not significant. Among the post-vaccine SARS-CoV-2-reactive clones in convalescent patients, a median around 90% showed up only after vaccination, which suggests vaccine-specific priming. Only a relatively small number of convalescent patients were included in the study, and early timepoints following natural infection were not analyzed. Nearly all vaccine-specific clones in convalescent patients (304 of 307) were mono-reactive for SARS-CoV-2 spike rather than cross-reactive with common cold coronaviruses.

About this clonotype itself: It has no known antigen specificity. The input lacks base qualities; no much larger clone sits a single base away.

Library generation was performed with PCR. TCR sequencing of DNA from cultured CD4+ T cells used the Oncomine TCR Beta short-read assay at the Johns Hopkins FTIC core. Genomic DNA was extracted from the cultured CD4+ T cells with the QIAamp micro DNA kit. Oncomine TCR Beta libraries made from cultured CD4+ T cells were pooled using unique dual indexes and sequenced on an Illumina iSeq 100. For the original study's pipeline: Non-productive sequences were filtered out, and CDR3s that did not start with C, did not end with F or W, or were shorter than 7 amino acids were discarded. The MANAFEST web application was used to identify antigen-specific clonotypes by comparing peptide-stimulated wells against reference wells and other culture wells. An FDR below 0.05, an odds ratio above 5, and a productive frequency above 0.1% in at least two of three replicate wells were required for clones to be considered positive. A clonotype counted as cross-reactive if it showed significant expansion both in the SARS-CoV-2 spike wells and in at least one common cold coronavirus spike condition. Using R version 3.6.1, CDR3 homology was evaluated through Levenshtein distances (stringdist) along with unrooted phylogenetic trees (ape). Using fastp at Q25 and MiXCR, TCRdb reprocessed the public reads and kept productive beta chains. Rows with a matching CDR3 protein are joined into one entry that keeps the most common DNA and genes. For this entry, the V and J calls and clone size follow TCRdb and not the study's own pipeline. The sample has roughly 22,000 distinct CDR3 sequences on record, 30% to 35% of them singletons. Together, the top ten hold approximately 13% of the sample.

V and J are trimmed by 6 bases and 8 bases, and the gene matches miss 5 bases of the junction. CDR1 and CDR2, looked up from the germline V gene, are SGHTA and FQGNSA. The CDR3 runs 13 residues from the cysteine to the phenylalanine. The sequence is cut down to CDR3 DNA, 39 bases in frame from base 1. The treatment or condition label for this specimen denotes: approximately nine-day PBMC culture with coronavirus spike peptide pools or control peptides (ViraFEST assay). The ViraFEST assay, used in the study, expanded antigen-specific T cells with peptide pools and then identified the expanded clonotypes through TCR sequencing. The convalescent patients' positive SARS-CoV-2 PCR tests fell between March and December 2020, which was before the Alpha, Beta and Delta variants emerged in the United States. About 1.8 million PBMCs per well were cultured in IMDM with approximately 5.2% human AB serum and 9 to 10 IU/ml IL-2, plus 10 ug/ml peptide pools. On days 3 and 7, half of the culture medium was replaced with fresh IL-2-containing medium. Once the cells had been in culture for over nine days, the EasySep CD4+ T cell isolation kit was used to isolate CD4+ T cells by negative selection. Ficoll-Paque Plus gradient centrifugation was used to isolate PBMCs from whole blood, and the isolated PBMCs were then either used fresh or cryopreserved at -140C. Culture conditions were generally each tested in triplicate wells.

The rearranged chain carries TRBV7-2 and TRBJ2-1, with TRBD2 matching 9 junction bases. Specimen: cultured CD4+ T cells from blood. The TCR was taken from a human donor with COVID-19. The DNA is TGTGCCAGCAGGCGGGGGGGCTTCGATGAGCAGTTCTTC. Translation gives CASRRGGFDEQFF.